The text below deals with one T cell receptor (beta chain). V was shortened by 8 bases and J by 5 bases, with 15 bases between the two germline ends. Per germline, CDR1 MGHRA and CDR2 YSYEKL. The CDR3 has 13 amino acids. Next came a second PCR, run for about 7 to 12 cycles, which used a sample-barcoded 5' primer along with a J-beta primer mix. One entry per CDR3 protein, called by TCRdb with MiXCR from the 5' RACE reads. The repertoire has over 1,500,000 distinct CDR3 sequences, approximately 40% of them found once; the top ten carry 23%. The data originate from a study of blood T cells in healthy people across ages.

This chain uses TRBV4-1 with TRBJ1-1; D unresolved. Source material: blood. The sequence came from a human donor in good health. The CDR3 region has the DNA TGCGCCAGCTCACCCCCAGTCCAGACTGAAGCTTTCTTT. This gives the protein CASSPPVQTEAFF.